The T cell receptor (beta chain) described here comes from a study of regulatory T cells in long-lasting Graves disease. On the study more broadly: The study counted Graves' disease as persistent given over 5 years of antithyroid drugs and positive TSH receptor antibodies.

Arm-PCR of CDR3 regions with iRepertoire HTBI primers generated TCR beta libraries. TCRdb called the multiplex PCR reads again in MiXCR, with one record for every CDR3 protein. The sample holds about 430,000 distinct CDR3 sequences, under 25% seen once. Study-level results: Only peripheral blood was studied, not thyroid tissue. Limited samples may have lowered accuracy.

Time point meaning: persistent/refractory GD, antithyroid drugs over 5 years with positive TRAb. The TCR library was made from RNA extracted from PBMCs. CDR1 DFQATT and CDR2 SNEGSKA come from the germline V gene (reference sequence). The CDR3 loop spans 11 amino acids. V lost 3 bases, J lost 5 bases, and 5 bases lay in between. This clonotype has a count of ten or more. Its cognate antigen is unknown. The specimen was peripheral blood mononuclear cells (PBMCs), collected when the disease was refractory, from a patient treated with antithyroid drugs. The TCR originated in a female donor with Graves disease. The chain carries TRBV20-1 and TRBJ2-4; D is tentatively TRBD1 or TRBD2 (5 bases each). For the CDR3, the DNA is TGCAGTGCTAGGGGGGAAAACATTCAGTACTTC. Translation: CSARGENIQYF.